This T cell receptor (beta chain) was retrieved from a study of blood T cells in healthy people across ages. Study-level points and caveats: Observed TCR beta diversity showed a strong correlation with the percentage of naive T cells as measured by flow cytometry. Any changes in expanded clonotypes were possibly confounded, as donor CMV status remained unknown. Older individuals had lower TCR beta diversity per million T cells (the decline was roughly linear). Fewer expanded clones and more diversity marked long-lived versus aged donors.

This clonotype was counted ten times or more. Its antigen is unknown. The CDR3 consists of 16 residues. V lost 3 bases, J lost 0 bases, and 14 bases lay in between. Alongside a J-beta primer mix, a sample-barcoded 5' primer served in a second PCR lasting 7 to 11 cycles. In TCRdb, the 5' RACE reads were re-called with MiXCR into one record per CDR3 protein. The sample has under 2 million distinct CDR3 sequences, about 35% seen once. The sequenced sample consisted of blood. The source of this sequence is a woman aged 25 to 39 in good health. The chain employs TRBV12-3 or TRBV12-4 and TRBJ1-2; D gene ambiguous. CDR3 region: CASSFLTGRANYGYTF. The CDR3 DNA reads as TGTGCCAGCAGTTTTCTAACGGGCAGAGCTAACTATGGCTACACCTTC.